There are many counts of the clone carrying this T cell receptor beta chain. The antigen remains undetermined. The record originates from a study of blood T cells in healthy people across ages. Study results and caveats: Any conclusive comparison of naive versus antigen-experienced cells was prevented by using unsorted PBMCs. Roughly linearly, TCR beta diversity per million T cells fell as age increased.

Sample-barcoded 5' priming and a J-beta primer mix drove a second PCR of roughly 7 to 11 cycles. From the 5' RACE reads, TCRdb called clonotypes with MiXCR, one entry per CDR3 protein. The table has fewer than 1,000,000 distinct CDR3 sequences, about 45% seen once. Per individual sample, total RNA of at least 5.5 micrograms was extracted. Looked up from germline, CDR1 is DFQATT and CDR2 is SNEGSKA (reference sequence). CDR3 length: 14 residues. V was shortened by 6 bases and J by 7 bases, with 19 bases between the two germline ends. The V call is TRBV20-1, the J call TRBJ2-4; TRBD2 is a possible D gene (5 bases). This clonotype originated in an elderly man in good health. Sequences were obtained from blood. The CDR3 region has the DNA TGCAGTGCCCCAAGACCCGGAGCGGAGAACATTCAGTACTTC. It yields the protein CSAPRPGAENIQYF.